What follows are 26 T cell receptor beta chains derived from one specimen sequenced in a study of CD8 T cells in ankylosing spondylitis. TCRdb recomputed calls from the 5' RACE reads with MiXCR, one row per CDR3 protein. Altogether a few hundred thousand distinct CDR3 sequences are present, 15% to 25% being singletons, with the ten largest covering about 8%. The specimen was blood, either unsorted or a sorted T cell fraction (not recorded which). The receptors derive from a male donor with ankylosing spondylitis or in good health (not recorded which).

The chain joins TRBV5-1 to TRBJ2-2, with D perhaps TRBD1 or TRBD2 (5 bases each). CDR1 and CDR2 (germline): SGHRS, YFSETQ. The CDR3 has 15 amino acids. V lost 0 bases, J lost 3 bases, and 9 bases lay in between. The CDR3 loop reads CASSLGDRYTGELFF. The CDR3 DNA sequence: TGCGCCAGCAGCTTGGGGGACCGATACACCGGGGAGCTGTTTTTT.

The table lists this clonotype with a few counts. The V call is TRBV12-3 or TRBV12-4, the J call TRBJ1-5; tentative D call: TRBD1 (5 bases). V gave up 6 bases and J gave up 0 bases, with 15 bases separating them. The CDR3 loop spans 16 amino acids. The CDR3 nucleotides are TGTGCCAGCAGCCTAGGGGACGGACGTAGCAATCAGCCCCAGCATTTT. Amino acids: CASSLGDGRSNQPQHF.

The chain is built from TRBV2 and TRBJ2-3; TRBD2 matches at 12 bases. Trimming cost V 7 bases and J 0 bases; bases outside gene matches: 5. The CDR3 covers 16 residues. Germline CDR1 reads SNHLY; CDR2 reads FYNNEI. CDR3 sequence: CASNRLAGVSTDTQYF. The CDR3 DNA follows: TGTGCCAGCAACCGACTAGCGGGAGTGAGCACAGATACGCAGTATTTT. The variable domain in full, with the rest retrieved from reference TRBV2 and TRBJ2-3, is EPEVTQTPSHQVTQMGQEVILRCVPISNHLYFYWYRQILGQKVEFLVSFYNNEISEKSEIFDDQFSVERPDGSNFTLKIRSTKLEDSAMYFCASNRLAGVSTDTQYFGPGTRLTVL.

This clonotype was recorded a few times. This chain connects TRBV28 to TRBJ1-5; D remains unclear. V lost 2 bases, J lost 7 bases, and 6 bases lay in between. Germline CDR1 reads MDHEN; CDR2 reads SYDVKM. The CDR3 runs to 12 residues. The CDR3 DNA is TGTGCCAGCAGTTTAGTAAACCAGCCCCAGCATTTT. Translating it yields CASSLVNQPQHF.

This clonotype was detected many times. The chain is built from TRBV9 and TRBJ1-3; the D gene is possibly TRBD1 (6 bases). The CDR3 is 14 residues long. Germline values: CDR1 SGDLS, CDR2 YYNGEE. Trimming left V 5 bases short and J 5 bases short, with 14 bases between. CDR3 in amino acids: CASSMGATRNTIYF. The CDR3 region has the DNA TGTGCCAGCAGTATGGGGGCAACGAGAAACACCATATATTTT.

This chain joins TRBV12-3 or TRBV12-4 and TRBJ1-2; 12 bases agree with TRBD1. CDR3 length: 15 residues. Trimming took 6 bases from V and 5 from J; bases not matched to a gene: 7. CDR3 nucleotide sequence: TGTGCCAGCAGCCGAAAGGGACAGGGGGCGTATGGCTACACCTTC. It yields the protein CASSRKGQGAYGYTF.

This clonotype was seen a few times. The chain recombines TRBV12-3 or TRBV12-4 with TRBJ1-2; D is possibly TRBD1 (6 bases). Trimming removed 1 base at V and 4 bases at J, with 10 bases between. This CDR3 region has 14 residues. CDR3 in amino acids: CASSLVDSGYGYTF. The CDR3 DNA sequence: TGTGCCAGCAGTTTAGTGGACAGCGGCTATGGCTACACCTTC.

The chain joins TRBV24-1 to TRBJ1-2; maybe TRBD1 (5 bases). This CDR3 contains 13 residues. Germline lookup yields CDR1 KGHDR and CDR2 SFDVKD. Trimming left V 4 bases short and J 4 bases short, with 9 bases between. The CDR3 protein is CATSERDGYGYTF. The DNA of the CDR3 is TGTGCCACCAGTGAGCGGGACGGCTATGGCTACACCTTC.

The genes are TRBV27 and TRBJ2-2; 11 nucleotides match TRBD1. CDR1 MNHEY and CDR2 SMNVEV come from the germline V gene (reference sequence). This CDR3 is built from 17 residues. V shed 5 bases and J 1 base; nucleotides not matched to a gene: 6. The CDR3 protein is CASSVAGTGGNTGELFF. DNA for the CDR3: TGTGCCAGCAGTGTCGCCGGGACAGGGGGGAACACCGGGGAGCTGTTTTTT.

The rearrangement uses TRBV6-5 and TRBJ1-5, with D possibly matching TRBD1 (6 bases). Trimming cost V 2 bases and J 6 bases, with 14 bases left between them. Germline V gene lookup returns CDR1 MNHEY and CDR2 SVGAGI. The CDR3 extends over 15 amino acids. For the CDR3, the DNA is TGTGCCAGCAGTTACGTAGGGGGAGGGTTTCAGCCCCAGCATTTT. Its protein is CASSYVGGGFQPQHF.

The rearrangement uses TRBV29-1 and TRBJ2-1; D ambiguous. The V end was cut by 5 bases, the J end by 2 bases, with 10 bases between. CDR3 size: 13 residues. From germline, CDR1 is SQVTM and CDR2 ANQGSEA. CDR3 DNA sequence: TGCAGCGTTCGGCATGAGGCCTACAATGAGCAGTTCTTC. It translates to CSVRHEAYNEQFF.

The rearrangement uses TRBV5-1 and TRBJ1-5, with TRBD1 matching 9 bases. V shed 7 bases, J shed 3 bases, and the junction held 11 bases outside the gene matches. Germline assignment: CDR1 SGHRS and CDR2 YFSETQ. The CDR3 totals 16 residues. CDR3 DNA sequence: TGCGCCAGCTCCCCCGGACAGGGGCGGTTCAATCAGCCCCAGCATTTT. It yields the protein CASSPGQGRFNQPQHF.

The table lists this clonotype with a count of one. The chain links TRBV18 to TRBJ2-5; D gene uncertain. The ends were cut back, 6 bases at V and 2 bases at J, with 7 bases in the middle. CDR3 length: 12 amino acids. Germline CDR1 is KGHSH and CDR2 is LQKENI. The CDR3, as DNA: TGTGCCAGCTCCGGCGAGCAAGAGACCCAGTACTTC. It codes for CASSGEQETQYF.

This clonotype was seen more than once but under ten times. The chain uses TRBV7-2 and TRBJ2-2, with D perhaps matching TRBD2 (10 bases). CDR1 and CDR2 (germline): SGHTA, FQGNSA. The CDR3 length is 22 residues. Trimming took off 5 bases at V and 0 bases at J, with 31 bases between the two ends. CDR3 in DNA: TGTGCCAGCAGCAGGACAGGGGTTCGGCTAGGAGCGGGAGGGCCGAACACCGGGGAGCTGTTTTTT. Protein: CASSRTGVRLGAGGPNTGELFF.

This clonotype was seen a few times. The chain recombines TRBV12-3 or TRBV12-4 with TRBJ2-5; the match to TRBD2 covers 12 bases. The CDR3 contains 15 residues. Unmatched junction bases numbered 3, after V lost 2 bases and J lost 5 bases. CDR3 amino acids: CASSLLAGGRETQYF. DNA of the CDR3: TGTGCCAGCAGTTTACTAGCGGGGGGGCGGGAGACCCAGTACTTC.

The V call is TRBV6-2 or TRBV6-3, the J call TRBJ2-1; D not resolved. Trimming removed 6 bases from V and 8 bases from J, with 14 bases in between. The CDR3 is made up of 13 amino acids. Looked up from germline, CDR1 is MNHEY and CDR2 is SVGEGT. CDR3 protein: CASRGQLGDEQFF. The CDR3 nucleotides are TGTGCCAGCAGAGGCCAGTTGGGCGATGAGCAGTTCTTC.

This clonotype was picked up one time. The chain recombines TRBV9 with TRBJ1-2; 7 bases are shared with TRBD1. Losses at the gene ends were 5 bases for V and 4 bases for J; bases not matched to a gene: 14. Germline assignment: CDR1 SGDLS and CDR2 YYNGEE. The CDR3 has 16 amino acids. The CDR3 coding sequence is TGTGCCAGCAGTATTACCGGGACAGTACTTCCCTATGGCTACACCTTC. This codes for CASSITGTVLPYGYTF.

This clonotype showed up just a few times. The chain links TRBV7-2 to TRBJ2-4; 8 bases align to TRBD1. The CDR3 totals 13 residues. V lost 5 bases, J lost 8 bases, and 5 bases stayed unmatched. The germline V gene encodes CDR1 SGHTA and CDR2 FQGNSA. In nucleotides, the CDR3 is TGTGCCAGCAGCGTCGACAGGGGAGACATTCAGTACTTC. This translates into CASSVDRGDIQYF.

The rearrangement uses TRBV2 and TRBJ2-3; 7 nucleotides line up with TRBD1. From germline, CDR1 is SNHLY and CDR2 FYNNEI. V was clipped by 6 bases and J by 0 bases; unmatched bases: 9. The CDR3 has 16 residues. The CDR3 protein is CASRLGQSYSTDTQYF. CDR3 nucleotides: TGTGCCAGCAGATTGGGACAGAGCTACAGCACAGATACGCAGTATTTT.

This clonotype has just a few counts. The CDR3 coding sequence is TGTGCCAGCAGTGGCGGAGGGGGCTCCTACAATGAGCAGTTCTTC. Translated: CASSGGGGSYNEQFF. This sequence joins TRBV2 and TRBJ2-1; the D call may be TRBD1 or TRBD2 (6 bases each). The V gene's germline CDR1 is SNHLY and CDR2 FYNNEI. The CDR3 is made up of 15 amino acids. V was cut by 4 bases and J by 0 bases, with 10 bases left in between.

The J gene is TRBJ2-2, the V gene TRBV12-3 or TRBV12-4; 7 bases align to TRBD1. J lost 0 bases, V lost 3 bases, and 7 bases had no gene match. This CDR3 region has 17 residues. CDR3 in DNA: TGTGCCAGCAGTTTGGGGTTTGACAGGGCGAACACCGGGGAGCTGTTTTTT. Protein sequence: CASSLGFDRANTGELFF.

Ten or more counts support this clonotype. This chain joins TRBV27 and TRBJ2-5, with unresolved D. Between the trimmed V and J ends, which lost 3 bases and 5 bases, there was a span of 10 bases. Germline assignment: CDR1 MNHEY and CDR2 SMNVEV (reference sequence). The CDR3 sequence is 13 residues long. CDR3 in DNA: TGTGCCAGCAGTTTGGGGTCTTGGGAGACCCAGTACTTC. Protein sequence: CASSLGSWETQYF.

V and J are TRBV9 and TRBJ2-3; 8 bases agree with TRBD1. The CDR3 consists of 18 residues. V was pared by 0 bases and J by 5 bases, with 14 bases of the junction left unmatched. The germline V gene has CDR1 SGDLS and CDR2 YYNGEE. The CDR3 nucleotides are TGTGCCAGCAGCGTAGATCGGACAGGGATCTACCTCGGAGATACGCAGTATTTT. This encodes CASSVDRTGIYLGDTQYF. The complete variable domain, with remaining parts taken from reference TRBV9 and TRBJ2-3, reads DSGVTQTPKHLITATGQRVTLRCSPRSGDLSVYWYQQSLDQGLQFLIQYYNGEERAKGNILERFSAQQFPDLHSELNLSSLELGDSALYFCASSVDRTGIYLGDTQYFGPGTRLTVL.

The chain couples TRBV28 to TRBJ2-3; TRBD2 might be the D (7 bases). The CDR3 is 13 amino acids. Deletions cut 7 bases from V and 3 bases from J, with 11 bases between. Looked up from germline, CDR1 is MDHEN and CDR2 is SYDVKM. The chain's CDR3 is CASIQGGTDTQYF. CDR3 coding DNA: TGTGCCAGCATACAGGGAGGGACAGATACGCAGTATTTT.

This clonotype was counted between two and nine times. The V gene is TRBV7-9, the J gene TRBJ2-2, with D perhaps given as TRBD1 or TRBD2 (5 bases each). Trimming left V 7 bases short and J 3 bases short, with 15 bases between. The V gene's germline CDR1 is SEHNR and CDR2 FQNEAQ (reference sequence). The CDR3 consists of 15 residues. The chain's CDR3 is CASTEMGRDTGELFF. CDR3 coding DNA: TGTGCCAGCACCGAGATGGGGCGGGACACCGGGGAGCTGTTTTTT. Full variable domain (missing parts from reference TRBV7-9 and TRBJ2-2): DTGVSQNPRHKITKRGQNVTFRCDPISEHNRLYWYRQTLGQGPEFLTYFQNEAQLEKSRLLSDRFSAERPKGSFSTLEIQRTEQGDSAMYLCASTEMGRDTGELFFGEGSRLTVL.

This clonotype was detected a few times. The rearrangement joins TRBV15 to TRBJ2-5; 7 bases are a match to TRBD1. The germline CDR1 and CDR2 sequences are LNHNV and YYDKDF (reference sequence). V was pared by 0 bases and J by 1 base, with 2 bases of the junction left unmatched. The CDR3 is 15 amino acids. The CDR3 DNA reads as TGTGCCACCAGCAGAGATTGGGACAGCCAAGAGACCCAGTACTTC. This sequence encodes CATSRDWDSQETQYF.